One sample yielded the 23 T cell receptor beta chains listed below, sequenced in a study of CD8+ T cells in alopecia areata. cDNA prepared by RNA extraction and subsequent reverse transcription served as the template for sequencing. Here immunoSEQ multiplex PCR was the method, and the copy in TCRdb shows in-frame clones only, minus some. Of 250,000 or so clones listed, roughly two thirds were seen once; the top ten hold approximately 1.2%. Sequencing was performed on CD4+ T cells sorted from blood, taken at week 0. The receptors derive from a human donor with alopecia areata.

The CDR3 bases are TGTGCCTGGAGTGTATCAGCATCTCTAACCACCGGGGAGCTGTTTTTT. As protein: CAWSVSASLTTGELFF. The chain uses TRBV30 and TRBJ2-2; D ambiguous. Trimming took off 0 bases at V and 4 bases at J, with 15 bases between the two ends. The germline gives CDR1 GTSNPN, CDR2 SVGIG (reference sequence). The length of the CDR3 is 16 residues.

This clone has just one count. The chain links TRBV7-2 to TRBJ2-7; 10 bases align to TRBD1. Germline V gene data show CDR1 as SGHTA and CDR2 as FQGNSA. This CDR3 is 15 amino acids long. The V and J ends lost 4 bases and 5 bases, in that order; junction bases with no gene match: 8. CDR3 amino acids: CASSSRQGALNEQYF. DNA for the CDR3: TGTGCCAGCAGCTCTCGACAGGGGGCTCTCAACGAGCAGTACTTC.

The chain joins TRBV30 to TRBJ1-5; D may be TRBD1 (5 bases). Trimming stripped 3 bases from V and 0 bases from J, with 15 bases between. This CDR3 region has 16 residues. Per germline, CDR1 GTSNPN and CDR2 SVGIG (reference sequence). The CDR3 sequence is CAWSPYRSTSNQPQHF. Written as DNA, the CDR3 is TGTGCCTGGAGCCCATACAGGTCTACTAGCAATCAGCCCCAGCATTTT.

The genes are TRBV7-2 and TRBJ2-5; perhaps D is TRBD1 or TRBD2 (5 bases each). Germline V CDR1 and CDR2: SGHTA, FQGNSA. V gave up 5 bases and J gave up 6 bases, with 13 bases separating them. There are 13 residues in the CDR3. The CDR3 DNA follows: TGTGCCAGCAGCGCCGACGGGGCCAAGACCCAGTACTTC. Its translation is CASSADGAKTQYF. Full variable domain (remainder filled in from reference TRBV7-2 and TRBJ2-5): GAGVSQSPSNKVTEKGKDVELRCDPISGHTALYWYRQSLGQGLEFLIYFQGNSAPDKSGLPSDRFSAERTGGSVSTLTIQRTQQEDSAVYLCASSADGAKTQYFGPGTRLLVL.

The chain employs TRBV7-2 and TRBJ1-5, with 8 nucleotides matching TRBD1. Germline assignment: CDR1 SGHTA and CDR2 FQGNSA. There are 14 residues in the CDR3. Germline trimming cut 2 bases from V and 5 bases from J; bases unmatched to any gene: 2. The CDR3 spells CASSLQGADQPQHF. CDR3 nucleotides: TGTGCCAGCAGCTTACAGGGGGCTGATCAGCCCCAGCATTTT. Together with reference TRBV7-2 and TRBJ1-5, the CDR3 gives the full variable domain: GAGVSQSPSNKVTEKGKDVELRCDPISGHTALYWYRQSLGQGLEFLIYFQGNSAPDKSGLPSDRFSAERTGGSVSTLTIQRTQQEDSAVYLCASSLQGADQPQHFGDGTRLSIL.

The V and J genes are TRBV27 and TRBJ1-6; 7 bases agree with TRBD1. The germline V gene has CDR1 MNHEY and CDR2 SMNVEV (reference sequence). After removal of 6 bases from V and 3 bases from J, the junction contained 5 bases not matched to a gene. The CDR3 is 15 amino acids. The CDR3 protein is CASRLGTVYNSPLHF. In DNA, the CDR3 is TGTGCCAGCAGGTTGGGGACAGTCTATAATTCACCCCTCCACTTT.

The chain carries TRBV7-8 and TRBJ1-5, with 7 nucleotides matching TRBD1. CDR1 and CDR2 from the germline V gene are SGHVS and FQNEAQ. V lost 2 bases, J lost 5 bases, and 6 bases stayed unmatched. This CDR3 is built from 15 residues. CDR3 in amino acids: CASSLLAGGYQPQHF. DNA for the CDR3: TGTGCCAGCAGCTTATTGGCAGGGGGGTATCAGCCCCAGCATTTT.

The chain combines TRBV2 with TRBJ1-2; possible D gene TRBD1, 5 bases. Deletions cut 11 bases from V and 5 bases from J, with 12 bases between. The V gene's germline CDR1 is SNHLY and CDR2 FYNNEI. This CDR3 is 11 amino acids long. CDR3 coding DNA: TGTGCCGCCCCGGGGGGTTATGGCTACACCTTC. It is translated as CAAPGGYGYTF.

CDR3 region: CASSYLPGQGSTEAFF. The CDR3 nucleotides read TGTGCCAGCAGTTACTTACCGGGACAGGGAAGCACTGAAGCTTTCTTT. V usage is TRBV6-5 and J usage is TRBJ1-1; 9 bases line up with TRBD1. The trim removed 1 base at V and 4 bases at J, leaving 7 bases unmatched. Germline values: CDR1 MNHEY, CDR2 SVGAGI. The CDR3 has 16 amino acids.

The CDR3 protein is CASSPWVVAGTQETQYF. CDR3 bases: TGTGCCAGCAGCCCATGGGTAGTAGCGGGAACTCAAGAGACCCAGTACTTC. This sequence joins TRBV2 and TRBJ2-5; 8 bases are a match to TRBD2. V dropped 6 bases and J dropped 2; count of bases not matched to a gene: 14. The CDR3 has 17 amino acids. CDR1 SNHLY and CDR2 FYNNEI come from the germline V gene.

This clone turned up a few times. V usage is TRBV7-6 and J usage is TRBJ2-5, with D possibly being TRBD2 (6 bases). The CDR3 totals 15 residues. Germline CDR1 reads SGHVS; CDR2 reads FNYEAQ. V lost 1 base and J lost 0, with 9 bases in between. CDR3 nucleotide sequence: TGTGCCAGCAGCTTAGGGGTAGCGGACCAAGAGACCCAGTACTTC. Protein: CASSLGVADQETQYF.

The chain uses TRBV4-1 and TRBJ2-5; 8 bases match TRBD1. This CDR3 is built from 15 residues. V lost 4 bases to trimming and J lost 0 bases; unmatched junction nucleotides: 4. Germline-derived CDR1 and CDR2 are MGHRA and YSYEKL. DNA for the CDR3: TGCGCCAGCAGCCCCCGGGACAGGTACCAAGAGACCCAGTACTTC. This translates into CASSPRDRYQETQYF.

The V gene is TRBV30, the J gene TRBJ2-1; 13 nucleotides agree with TRBD2. Losses at the gene ends were 3 bases for V and 7 bases for J; bases not matched to a gene: 0. The CDR3 consists of 13 residues. Germline V gene data show CDR1 as GTSNPN and CDR2 as SVGIG (reference sequence). This CDR3 is CAWRLAGGNEQFF. The CDR3 nucleotides read TGTGCCTGGAGACTAGCGGGGGGGAATGAGCAGTTCTTC. The full variable domain, its missing parts supplied by reference TRBV30 and TRBJ2-1, is SQTIHQWPATLVQPVGSPLSLECTVEGTSNPNLYWYRQAAGRGLQLLFYSVGIGQISSEVPQNLSASRPQDRQFILSSKKLLLSDSGFYLCAWRLAGGNEQFFGPGTRLTVL.

The rearrangement links TRBV5-1 to TRBJ2-7; possibly TRBD1 or TRBD2 for D (5 bases each). Germline V CDR1 and CDR2: SGHRS, YFSETQ. There are 16 residues in the CDR3. V was shortened by 4 bases and J by 3 bases, with 20 bases between the two germline ends. The CDR3 DNA is TGCGCCAGCAGCGTGGGACGTCCGATAGATGTCTACGAGCAGTACTTC. As protein: CASSVGRPIDVYEQYF.

The chain is built from TRBV23-1 and TRBJ2-3; D is possibly TRBD1 (5 bases). TRBV23-1 is an ORF, and what it does is uncertain. The V gene lost 4 bases and the J gene lost 1 base, with 9 bases spanning the gap. This CDR3 contains 14 residues. The CDR3 reads CASSRQRCTDTQYF. The CDR3 coding sequence is TGCGCCAGCAGTCGACAGAGATGCACAGATACGCAGTATTTT.

The CDR3 DNA is TGCGCCAGCAGCCTTACAGGGAGTGAAAAACTGTTTTTT. It specifies CASSLTGSEKLFF. This chain joins TRBV5-1 and TRBJ1-4; D is perhaps TRBD1 (6 bases). This CDR3 region has 13 residues. Germline V gives CDR1 SGHRS, CDR2 YFSETQ. V gave up 4 bases and J gave up 7 bases, with 11 bases separating them.

This clone has just one count. The rearrangement joins TRBV5-1 to TRBJ2-4; D is uncertain. The CDR3 runs to 13 residues. Germline V gene data show CDR1 as SGHRS and CDR2 as YFSETQ. Trimming cost V 4 bases and J 5 bases, with 10 bases left between them. The CDR3 loop reads CASSLDGQNIQYF. The DNA for the CDR3 is TGCGCCAGCAGCCTGGACGGACAAAACATTCAGTACTTC.

This chain uses TRBV9 with TRBJ1-2, with TRBD1 matching over 7 bases. Trimming at V came to 3 bases and at J to 0 bases, leaving 5 bases not matched to a gene. The germline gives CDR1 SGDLS, CDR2 YYNGEE. The CDR3 has 15 amino acids. This CDR3 reads CASSARQGTNYGYTF. CDR3 coding DNA: TGTGCCAGCAGCGCAAGACAGGGAACTAACTATGGCTACACCTTC.

The chain uses TRBV30 and TRBJ2-3; the match to TRBD1 covers 9 bases. Unmatched junction bases numbered 6, after V lost 5 bases and J lost 3 bases. This CDR3 region has 14 residues. The germline V gene encodes CDR1 GTSNPN and CDR2 SVGIG (reference sequence). The CDR3 sequence: CAWSSGQGTDTQYF. CDR3 sequence (DNA): TGTGCCTGGTCTTCGGGACAGGGTACAGATACGCAGTATTTT. The variable domain in full, with the rest retrieved from reference TRBV30 and TRBJ2-3, is SQTIHQWPATLVQPVGSPLSLECTVEGTSNPNLYWYRQAAGRGLQLLFYSVGIGQISSEVPQNLSASRPQDRQFILSSKKLLLSDSGFYLCAWSSGQGTDTQYFGPGTRLTVL.

This chain connects TRBV7-9 to TRBJ2-7; 7 positions agree with TRBD1. Germline-derived CDR1 and CDR2 are SEHNR and FQNEAQ (reference sequence). V lost 3 bases, J lost 3 bases, and 5 bases stayed unmatched. The CDR3 loop spans 14 amino acids. The CDR3, as DNA: TGTGCCAGCAGCTTTTCGACAGGGATCTACGAGCAGTACTTC. As protein: CASSFSTGIYEQYF.

V and J are TRBV6-5 and TRBJ2-7; 8 bases map to TRBD1. The length of the CDR3 is 14 residues. The V gene end was trimmed by 4 bases and the J gene end by 6 bases; junction bases not matched to a gene: 8. The germline CDR1 and CDR2 sequences are MNHEY and SVGAGI. Here the CDR3 DNA reads TGTGCCAGCAGTTTTACAGGGGGAGGCCGCGAGCAGTACTTC. This encodes CASSFTGGGREQYF.

The chain is built from TRBV7-3 and TRBJ2-3; D ambiguous. V gave up 4 bases and J gave up 0 bases, with 11 bases separating them. The V gene's germline CDR1 is SGHTA and CDR2 FQGTGA. The CDR3 has 15 amino acids. The CDR3 sequence: CASSSGDPSTDTQYF. CDR3 DNA sequence: TGTGCCAGCAGCTCAGGAGATCCTAGCACAGATACGCAGTATTTT.

Concerning this clone itself: This same CDR3 is encoded by further DNA sequences in the sample. V gene TRBV27 combines with J gene TRBJ2-6; no reliable D call. The CDR3 sequence is 14 residues long. CDR1 and CDR2 (germline): MNHEY, SMNVEV (reference sequence). V lost 3 bases and J 0 bases, leaving 3 bases between the germline ends. CDR3 bases: TGTGCCAGCAGTTTGAGCTCTGGGGCCAACGTCCTGACTTTC. Its translation: CASSLSSGANVLTF.